A selection of T cell receptor beta chains follows, all from one sample in a study of neurological immune-mediated disorders. TCRdb re-analysed the 5' RACE reads in MiXCR, keeping a single row per CDR3 protein. The table shows about 59,000 distinct CDR3 sequences, with 10% to 15% occurring only once. Sequencing was carried out using PBMCs. Source of these receptors: an older woman with HTLV-1-associated myelopathy (HAM/TSP). Each CDR3 is given with its conserved first and last residue. The order of the fields is V gene, CDR3 length, J gene, D gene, clone size, CDR3 protein, CDR3 DNA. A D gene is named only where the DNA matches it firmly. Size values are once, few and many counts, or a class for expanded clones, and some rows have none.

TRBV29-1	11	TRBJ2-1	.	many	CSVEPVNEQFF	TGCAGCGTTGAGCCCGTCAATGAGCAGTTCTTC
TRBV5-1	15	TRBJ2-1	.	many	CASSIPGTDNNEQFF	TGCGCCAGCAGCATTCCCGGGACCGATAACAATGAGCAGTTCTTC
TRBV29-1	12	TRBJ1-1	TRBD1	few	CSASQGGTEAFF	TGCAGCGCCTCACAGGGGGGCACTGAAGCTTTCTTT
TRBV20-1	14	TRBJ2-3	.	many	CSAKETVSTDTQYF	TGCAGTGCTAAGGAGACGGTTAGCACAGATACGCAGTATTTT
TRBV19	12	TRBJ1-5	.	many	CASKGSTGPQHF	TGTGCCAGTAAAGGCAGCACCGGGCCCCAGCATTTT
TRBV7-3	16	TRBJ2-3	TRBD2	many	CATQGGCHPSTDTQYF	TGTGCCACTCAGGGAGGGTGCCACCCTTCTACAGATACGCAGTATTTT
TRBV20-1	16	TRBJ2-2	.	many	CSARDIRATRTGELFF	TGCAGTGCTAGAGATATTAGGGCGACTCGCACCGGGGAGCTGTTTTTT
TRBV12-3/TRBV12-4	14	TRBJ2-7	TRBD2	many	CASTQSSGSYEQYF	TGTGCCAGCACTCAATCTAGCGGGAGCTACGAGCAGTACTTC
TRBV29-1	12	TRBJ2-5	TRBD1	many	CSVRQGQETQYF	TGCAGCGTACGACAGGGACAAGAGACCCAGTACTTC
TRBV2	13	TRBJ2-1	.	many	CASSEVGYNEQFF	TGTGCCAGCAGTGAAGTCGGATACAATGAGCAGTTCTTC
TRBV5-1	13	TRBJ2-7	TRBD1	many	CASSLVTGEEQYF	TGCGCCAGCAGCTTGGTGACAGGGGAAGAGCAGTACTTC
TRBV6-5	18	TRBJ2-6	.	many	CASSVEGVLWSGANVLTF	TGTGCCAGCTCAGTCGAGGGGGTTTTGTGGTCTGGGGCCAACGTCCTGACTTTC
TRBV5-1	20	TRBJ1-1	TRBD1	many	CASSSNTRTGTEHWDTEAFF	TGCGCCAGCAGCTCAAACACAAGGACAGGGACCGAACACTGGGACACTGAAGCTTTCTTT
TRBV15	14	TRBJ1-2	.	many	CATSRDRKAEGYTF	TGTGCCACCAGCAGAGATAGAAAGGCAGAAGGCTACACCTTC
TRBV12-3/TRBV12-4	14	TRBJ2-6	.	many	CASSSTPGANVLTF	TGTGCCAGCAGTTCGACCCCTGGGGCCAACGTCCTGACTTTC
TRBV28	13	TRBJ1-2	.	many	CASRGGGVYGYTF	TGTGCCAGCAGAGGTGGGGGCGTCTATGGCTACACCTTC
TRBV2	14	TRBJ2-7	TRBD2	many	CASSGGLAVYEQYF	TGTGCCAGCAGTGGGGGACTAGCAGTTTACGAGCAGTACTTC
TRBV6-5	13	TRBJ1-1	.	many	CASSYSVNTEAFF	TGTGCCAGCAGTTATTCAGTGAACACTGAAGCTTTCTTT
TRBV6-6	14	TRBJ1-1	.	many	CASKTSLGDTEAFF	TGTGCCAGCAAGACATCCCTTGGGGACACTGAAGCTTTCTTT
TRBV29-1	15	TRBJ2-2	.	many	CSVLRSGQYPGELFF	TGCAGCGTTTTACGTTCAGGACAGTATCCCGGGGAGCTGTTTTTT
TRBV7-2	15	TRBJ1-1	TRBD1	many	CASSPRTGQHTEAFF	TGTGCCAGCAGCCCTCGGACAGGTCAACACACTGAAGCTTTCTTT
TRBV28	15	TRBJ2-3	TRBD2	many	CASRDLGEGTDTQYF	TGTGCCAGCAGGGACCTCGGGGAGGGGACAGATACGCAGTATTTT
TRBV10-3	12	TRBJ1-3	TRBD1	many	CATQGSGNTIYF	TGTGCCACACAGGGGTCTGGAAACACCATATATTTT
TRBV15	16	TRBJ2-7	.	many	CATSREVSSLSYEQYF	TGTGCCACCAGCAGAGAGGTCTCGTCCTTGTCCTACGAGCAGTACTTC
TRBV12-3/TRBV12-4	16	TRBJ2-1	.	many	CASSLTQGTGRNEQFF	TGTGCCAGCAGCTTAACCCAGGGGACTGGAAGGAATGAGCAGTTCTTC
TRBV7-6	15	TRBJ1-1	TRBD1	many	CASSLVGTENTEAFF	TGTGCCAGCAGCTTAGTGGGGACAGAGAACACTGAAGCTTTCTTT
TRBV20-1	11	TRBJ2-1	.	many	CSARPLSEQFF	TGCAGTGCTAGACCCTTAAGTGAGCAGTTCTTC
TRBV9	16	TRBJ2-3	TRBD2	many	CASSTPAGEVEDTQYF	TGTGCCAGCAGCACCCCAGCGGGAGAGGTTGAAGATACGCAGTATTTT
TRBV10-3	16	TRBJ2-2	.	.	CAISDETRHPTGELFF	TGTGCCATCAGTGACGAGACTAGACACCCCACCGGGGAGCTGTTTTTT
TRBV9	15	TRBJ2-2	.	many	CASSRSRERAGELFF	TGTGCCAGCAGCCGGTCGAGGGAGAGAGCCGGGGAGCTGTTTTTT
TRBV5-1	14	TRBJ1-1	.	.	CASSSGTASLAAFF	TGCGCCAGCAGCTCCGGGACGGCTAGCCTTGCAGCTTTCTTT
TRBV28	18	TRBJ1-5	.	many	CASSLGRNFRESNQPQHF	TGTGCCAGCAGTTTAGGCCGAAACTTCAGGGAAAGCAATCAGCCCCAGCATTTT
TRBV12-3/TRBV12-4	12	TRBJ2-3	.	.	CASFGQTYTQYF	TGTGCCAGTTTCGGCCAGACTTATACGCAGTATTTT
TRBV29-1	12	TRBJ2-5	.	many	CSVVSGEETQYF	TGCAGCGTTGTTTCGGGAGAAGAGACCCAGTACTTC
TRBV7-9	15	TRBJ2-1	.	.	CASSSLEGLQSEQFF	TGTGCCAGCAGCTCATTGGAGGGCCTTCAATCTGAGCAGTTCTTC
TRBV3-1	21	TRBJ2-3	TRBD2	few	CASRARSTNRQAGGMADTQYF	TGTGCCAGCCGCGCGCGGTCAACCAACCGACAAGCGGGAGGAATGGCAGATACGCAGTATTTT